Listed here is a single T cell receptor beta chain. TCRdb's copy holds only in-frame clones and misses some; the assay was immunoSEQ multiplex PCR. This sample yields tens of thousands of clones, of which about 91% are seen a single time; approximately 3.7% belongs to the top ten. The data stem from a study of blood T cell repertoires in COVID-19. Trimming removed 5 bases from V and 0 bases from J, with 10 bases in between. The CDR3 has 15 amino acids. Germline lookup yields CDR1 MNHEY and CDR2 SVGAGI. This chain uses TRBV6-5 with TRBJ1-4; D is undetermined. This receptor was obtained from a man aged 35-49 years with COVID-19, enrolled during active disease. Sequencing was carried out using peripheral blood. CDR3 nucleotide sequence: TGTGCCAGCAGTCGGGAGAGCGCAACTAATGAAAAACTGTTTTTT. Translated: CASSRESATNEKLFF.